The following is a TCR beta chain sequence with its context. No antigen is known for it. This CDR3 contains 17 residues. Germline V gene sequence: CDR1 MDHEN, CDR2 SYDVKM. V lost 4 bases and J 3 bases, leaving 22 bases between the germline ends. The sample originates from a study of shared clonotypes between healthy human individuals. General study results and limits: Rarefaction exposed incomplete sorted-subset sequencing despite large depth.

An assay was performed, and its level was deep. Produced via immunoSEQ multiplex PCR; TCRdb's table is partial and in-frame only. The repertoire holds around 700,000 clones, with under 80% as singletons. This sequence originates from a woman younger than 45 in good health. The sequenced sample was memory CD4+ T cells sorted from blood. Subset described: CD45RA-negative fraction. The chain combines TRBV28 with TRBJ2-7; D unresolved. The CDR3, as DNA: TGTGCCAGCAGTTCCCCGAGGTCACCGGGTTATCACTACGAGCAGTACTTC. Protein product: CASSSPRSPGYHYEQYF.